Presented here are 19 T cell receptor beta chains from one specimen sequenced in a study of cytomegalovirus exposure and HLA in healthy donors. The PCR was carried out with 60 Vbeta primers and 13 Jbeta primers. Profiling relied on immunoSEQ multiplex PCR, and the TCRdb table lists in-frame clones only, not all of them. The data hold roughly 130,000 clones, with 70% to 90% observed a single time. Sequences were obtained from PBMCs. All receptors come from a woman aged 40 to 50 in good health and CMV-seronegative.

CDR3 protein: CASSPLEGLRGYNEQFF. CDR3 nucleotides: TGTGCCAGCTCACCACTCGAGGGATTGCGAGGATACAATGAGCAGTTCTTC. This rearrangement joins TRBV18 to TRBJ2-1, with D possibly matching TRBD2 (5 bases). Trimming stripped 1 base from V and 4 bases from J, with 17 bases between. The CDR3 loop spans 17 amino acids. In germline, CDR1 is KGHSH, CDR2 LQKENI. The whole variable domain, filled in from reference TRBV18 and TRBJ2-1, reads NAGVMQNPRHLVRRRGQEARLRCSPMKGHSHVYWYRQLPEEGLKFMVYLQKENIIDESGMPKERFSAEFPKEGPSILRIQQVVRGDSAAYFCASSPLEGLRGYNEQFFGPGTRLTVL.

The chain uses TRBV7-9 and TRBJ1-1; D possibly corresponds to TRBD1 (6 bases). The CDR3 totals 13 residues. Germline V lookup: CDR1 SEHNR, CDR2 FQNEAQ (reference sequence). Trimming cost V 5 bases and J 8 bases, with 15 bases left between them. CDR3 region: CASSANQGGEAFF. CDR3 nucleotides: TGTGCCAGCAGCGCAAACCAAGGGGGAGAAGCTTTCTTT.

The chain joins TRBV29-1 to TRBJ2-7, with a tentative D call TRBD2 (5 bases). The CDR3 loop spans 12 amino acids. V lost 1 base and J lost 6, with 10 bases in between. Germline V gene lookup returns CDR1 SQVTM and CDR2 ANQGSEA. In DNA form, the CDR3 reads TGCAGCGTTGAAGGCGGCGGAGGCGAGCAGTACTTC. Its protein is CSVEGGGGEQYF.

This chain uses TRBV25-1 with TRBJ2-7; 8 bases fit TRBD1. The CDR3 runs 16 residues. The V segment lost 6 bases and the J segment 1 base; nucleotides outside the gene matches: 11. In germline, CDR1 is MGHDK, CDR2 SYGVNS. CDR3 sequence: CASSDPGTGLSYEQYF. The DNA of the CDR3 is TGTGCCAGCAGCGACCCGGGGACAGGACTTTCCTACGAGCAGTACTTC.

The chain carries TRBV30 and TRBJ2-1; no definite D call. V was trimmed by 2 bases and J by 0 bases, leaving 8 bases between them. The V gene's germline CDR1 is GTSNPN and CDR2 SVGIG (reference sequence). The CDR3 length is 14 residues. CDR3 sequence (DNA): TGTGCCTGGAGTCGTTACTCCTCCTACAATGAGCAGTTCTTC. Translated, it gives CAWSRYSSYNEQFF.

The J gene is TRBJ2-5, the V gene TRBV7-6; 10 bases are a match to TRBD2. The J call may be faulty, since TRBJ2-7 better matches the DNA end. This CDR3 has 16 residues. CDR1 is SGHVS and CDR2 is FNYEAQ in the germline V gene. The CDR3 sequence is CASSFSGIAGGYEQYF. CDR3 in DNA: TGTGCCAGCAGCTTCTCCGGAATAGCGGGAGGCTACGAGCAGTACTTC.

The chain recombines TRBV7-2 with TRBJ2-7; TRBD1 is a possible D gene (6 bases). The CDR3 is 15 amino acids. From germline, CDR1 is SGHTA and CDR2 FQGNSA. V dropped 2 bases and J dropped 3 bases, with 14 bases sitting between them. The CDR3 loop reads CASSLYQGFLYEQYF. CDR3 nucleotides: TGTGCCAGCAGCTTATACCAGGGGTTCCTCTACGAGCAGTACTTC.

The CDR3 nucleotides read TGTGCCAGCAACGAGCGGGACTACCAAGAGACCCAGTACTTC. Protein: CASNERDYQETQYF. The chain couples TRBV6-1 to TRBJ2-5; 7 bases are shared with TRBD2. CDR1 is MNHNS, CDR2 SASEGT, per germline. The CDR3 is 14 amino acids. V lost 7 bases, J lost 0 bases, and 5 bases stayed unmatched.

The chain has TRBV15 and TRBJ2-1; tentative D call: TRBD1 (6 bases). The length of the CDR3 is 14 residues. The V gene's germline CDR1 is LNHNV and CDR2 YYDKDF (reference sequence). V shed 5 bases and J shed 4 bases, with 12 bases lying between them. The CDR3, as DNA: TGTGCCACCAGCTTAGGACAGTCTTACAATGAGCAGTTCTTC. It specifies CATSLGQSYNEQFF.

This chain connects TRBV5-1 to TRBJ1-4, with unresolved D. Per germline, CDR1 SGHRS and CDR2 YFSETQ. CDR3 size: 14 residues. Trimming stripped 6 bases from V and 1 base from J, with 10 bases between. CDR3 in DNA: TGCGCCAGCACTGAGGGTGGAACTAATGAAAAACTGTTTTTT. This gives the protein CASTEGGTNEKLFF.

This rearrangement joins TRBV23-1 to TRBJ2-2, with 9 nucleotides matching TRBD1. TRBV23-1 is classed as an ORF, of uncertain function. This CDR3 is built from 17 residues. With 4 bases clipped from V and 7 bases from J, the junction kept 13 bases outside the gene matches. CDR3 amino acids: CASSLPLRDRVGGELFF. The CDR3 DNA reads TGCGCCAGCAGTCTTCCCCTCCGGGACAGGGTCGGCGGGGAGCTGTTTTTT.

J is TRBJ2-5 and V is TRBV5-1; the D is unclear. V was trimmed by 0 bases and J by 1 base, leaving 7 bases between them. This CDR3 spans 14 amino acids. Germline CDR1 is SGHRS and CDR2 is YFSETQ. The CDR3 coding sequence is TGCGCCAGCAGCTTGGTGGGCACCCAAGAGACCCAGTACTTC. Its protein product is CASSLVGTQETQYF. The full variable domain, with the rest looked up from reference TRBV5-1 and TRBJ2-5, is KAGVTQTPRYLIKTRGQQVTLSCSPISGHRSVSWYQQTPGQGLQFLFEYFSETQRNKGNFPGRFSGRQFSNSRSEMNVSTLELGDSALYLCASSLVGTQETQYFGPGTRLLVL.

This chain uses TRBV19 with TRBJ1-1; a possible D gene is TRBD1 (6 bases). Germline-derived CDR1 and CDR2 are LNHDA and SQIVND (reference sequence). The CDR3 has 14 amino acids. V was clipped by 4 bases and J by 2 bases, with 11 bases between them. The CDR3 sequence is CASSKGTTNTEAFF. In DNA, the CDR3 is TGTGCCAGTAGTAAAGGGACAACCAACACTGAAGCTTTCTTT.

The chain uses TRBV11-2 and TRBJ1-6, with D maybe TRBD1 (6 bases). The CDR3 sequence is 16 residues long. Trimming removed 5 bases at V and 6 bases at J, with 17 bases between. Germline loops: CDR1 SGHAT, CDR2 FQNNGV. CDR3 nucleotides: TGTGCCAGCAGCCCCCAAGGACAGCAGCCTAATTCACCCCTCCACTTT. It specifies CASSPQGQQPNSPLHF.

In regard to this clone: This sample includes further DNA sequences coding for the same CDR3. The chain links TRBV28 to TRBJ2-1; 11 nucleotides agree with TRBD1. Germline V gene sequence: CDR1 MDHEN, CDR2 SYDVKM. Trimming removed 6 bases from V and 12 bases from J; junction bases left unmatched: 13. The CDR3 has 15 amino acids. The CDR3 sequence is CASRAPGQGGIWQFF. DNA for the CDR3: TGTGCCAGCAGAGCCCCGGGACAGGGGGGAATATGGCAGTTCTTC.

CDR3 sequence (DNA): TGTGCCAGCAGTTCACAGGGAATCACCAATGAAAAACTGTTTTTT. Translation: CASSSQGITNEKLFF. The rearrangement joins TRBV6-5 to TRBJ1-4, with D perhaps TRBD1 (6 bases). This CDR3 spans 15 amino acids. Trimming shortened V by 4 bases and J by 5 bases, and 14 bases separated the two germline ends. The V gene's germline CDR1 is MNHEY and CDR2 SVGAGI.

The V and J genes are TRBV19 and TRBJ2-1; TRBD2 matches 7 bases. This CDR3 spans 14 amino acids. V dropped 6 bases and J dropped 9; count of bases not matched to a gene: 11. Germline V gene lookup returns CDR1 LNHDA and CDR2 SQIVND (reference sequence). The CDR3 DNA reads as TGTGCCAGTAGGGGGGGAGGGCCCGGAGGTGAGCAGTTCTTC. As protein: CASRGGGPGGEQFF.

The CDR3 loop reads CASSLELAGVRGETQYF. The CDR3 coding sequence is TGTGCCAGCAGCTTAGAACTAGCGGGAGTTCGGGGAGAGACCCAGTACTTC. This chain links TRBV7-6 with TRBJ2-5, with 11 bases fitting TRBD2. From germline, CDR1 is SGHVS and CDR2 FNYEAQ. CDR3 size: 17 residues. J lost 4 bases, V lost 1 base, and 8 bases had no gene match.

The chain joins TRBV5-1 to TRBJ2-7, with D maybe TRBD2 (6 bases). The germline gives CDR1 SGHRS, CDR2 YFSETQ. The CDR3 is made up of 14 amino acids. Trimming removed 2 bases from V and 3 bases from J, with 12 bases in between. The DNA for the CDR3 is TGCGCCAGCAGCTTCGGGACTCTCGACTACGAGCAGTACTTC. Protein sequence: CASSFGTLDYEQYF. Together with reference TRBV5-1 and TRBJ2-7, the CDR3 gives the full variable domain: KAGVTQTPRYLIKTRGQQVTLSCSPISGHRSVSWYQQTPGQGLQFLFEYFSETQRNKGNFPGRFSGRQFSNSRSEMNVSTLELGDSALYLCASSFGTLDYEQYFGPGTRLTVT.